This is a list of T cell receptor beta chains from one sample in a study of graft-versus-host responses after intestinal transplantation. Only in-frame clones appear in the TCRdb table, and some are missing; sequencing was by immunoSEQ multiplex PCR. The profile shows about 120,000 clones, approximately 95% of them singletons. Their antigen targets remain unknown. The sample consisted of unstimulated CD8+ T cells sorted from spleen or lymph node cells, taken before intestinal transplant. Receptors originate from a human donor who received an intestinal transplant. CDR3s include the opening cysteine and the closing phenylalanine or tryptophan. A D gene is named only where the DNA matches it firmly. The size of a clone is reported for some rows only, either as once, few or many, or as a class for expanded clones.

abundance: .; d_gene: TRBD1; j_gene: TRBJ1-5; v_gene: TRBV6-1; CDR3aa: CASRRDRGPNQPQHF; CDR3nt: TGTGCCAGCAGGCGGGACAGGGGGCCCAATCAGCCCCAGCATTTT
abundance: .; d_gene: .; j_gene: TRBJ1-1; v_gene: TRBV9; CDR3aa: CASSPQGGHTEAFF; CDR3nt: TGTGCCAGCAGCCCTCAGGGAGGTCACACTGAAGCTTTCTTT
abundance: .; d_gene: TRBD1; j_gene: TRBJ2-7; v_gene: TRBV4-1; CDR3aa: CASSHTGGSYYEQYF; CDR3nt: TGCGCCAGCAGCCATACAGGGGGCAGTTATTACGAGCAGTACTTC
abundance: .; d_gene: TRBD1; j_gene: TRBJ1-2; v_gene: TRBV7-2; CDR3aa: CASSQGWDRGGDGYTF; CDR3nt: TGTGCCAGCAGCCAGGGGTGGGACAGGGGAGGGGATGGCTACACCTTC
abundance: .; d_gene: .; j_gene: TRBJ1-1; v_gene: TRBV20-1; CDR3aa: CSARGPEAFF; CDR3nt: TGCAGTGCTAGAGGTCCTGAAGCTTTCTTT
abundance: .; d_gene: .; j_gene: TRBJ1-4; v_gene: TRBV30; CDR3aa: CAWSVLGSEKLFF; CDR3nt: TGTGCCTGGAGTGTATTGGGGTCTGAAAAACTGTTTTTT
abundance: .; d_gene: .; j_gene: TRBJ1-5; v_gene: TRBV28; CDR3aa: CASSSDLRTVYSNQPQHF; CDR3nt: TGTGCCAGCAGCTCTGATTTAAGGACGGTGTATAGCAATCAGCCCCAGCATTTT
abundance: .; d_gene: .; j_gene: TRBJ2-1; v_gene: TRBV9; CDR3aa: CASTPSGEMYNEQFF; CDR3nt: TGTGCCAGCACCCCTTCGGGGGAGATGTACAATGAGCAGTTCTTC
abundance: .; d_gene: .; j_gene: TRBJ2-7; v_gene: TRBV15; CDR3aa: CATSRDGGYEQYF; CDR3nt: TGTGCCACCAGCAGAGATGGGGGCTACGAGCAGTACTTC
abundance: .; d_gene: .; j_gene: TRBJ2-7; v_gene: TRBV9; CDR3aa: CASSEGGSSYEQYF; CDR3nt: TGTGCCAGCAGCGAGGGGGGCAGCTCCTACGAGCAGTACTTC
abundance: .; d_gene: TRBD1; j_gene: TRBJ2-7; v_gene: TRBV11-2; CDR3aa: CASSQGQGYEQYF; CDR3nt: TGTGCCAGCAGCCAGGGACAGGGCTACGAGCAGTACTTC
abundance: .; d_gene: TRBD1; j_gene: TRBJ2-1; v_gene: TRBV10-3; CDR3aa: CAISETGEGNEQFF; CDR3nt: TGTGCCATCAGTGAGACAGGGGAAGGCAATGAGCAGTTCTTC
abundance: .; d_gene: TRBD2; j_gene: TRBJ2-3; v_gene: TRBV7-6; CDR3aa: CASSLDYSGNTDTQYF; CDR3nt: TGTGCCAGCAGCTTAGATTATAGCGGGAACACAGATACGCAGTATTTT
abundance: .; d_gene: .; j_gene: TRBJ2-7; v_gene: TRBV29-1; CDR3aa: CSVEVDSNSYEQYF; CDR3nt: TGCAGCGTTGAAGTGGACTCCAACTCCTACGAGCAGTACTTC
abundance: .; d_gene: .; j_gene: TRBJ2-7; v_gene: TRBV10-2; CDR3aa: CASSAPGGQNPYEQYF; CDR3nt: TGCGCCAGCAGTGCCCCCGGGGGACAGAATCCCTACGAGCAGTACTTC
abundance: .; d_gene: TRBD1; j_gene: TRBJ2-2; v_gene: TRBV27; CDR3aa: CASSLSRGTAGGELFF; CDR3nt: TGTGCCAGCAGTTTATCGCGTGGGACAGCTGGCGGGGAGCTGTTTTTT
abundance: .; d_gene: TRBD2; j_gene: TRBJ2-1; v_gene: TRBV15; CDR3aa: CATSEGTSGSHEQFF; CDR3nt: TGTGCCACAAGCGAGGGGACTAGCGGGAGTCATGAGCAGTTCTTC
abundance: .; d_gene: TRBD2; j_gene: TRBJ2-7; v_gene: TRBV6-5; CDR3aa: CASSLLAGVDYEQYF; CDR3nt: TGTGCCAGCAGTTTACTAGCGGGAGTTGACTACGAGCAGTACTTC
abundance: .; d_gene: TRBD2; j_gene: TRBJ2-7; v_gene: TRBV30; CDR3aa: CAWSEGTSYEQYF; CDR3nt: TGTGCCTGGAGTGAGGGGACTAGCTACGAGCAGTACTTC
abundance: .; d_gene: .; j_gene: TRBJ1-2; v_gene: TRBV28; CDR3aa: CASSLDIPVIGYTF; CDR3nt: TGTGCCAGCAGTCTAGACATCCCAGTAATCGGCTACACCTTC
abundance: .; d_gene: .; j_gene: TRBJ2-2; v_gene: TRBV19; CDR3aa: CASSIFSGAVYTGELFF; CDR3nt: TGTGCCAGTAGTATCTTCTCGGGGGCAGTTTACACCGGGGAGCTGTTTTTT
abundance: once; d_gene: .; j_gene: TRBJ2-7; v_gene: TRBV11-2; CDR3aa: CASSFGGNYEQYF; CDR3nt: TGTGCCAGCAGCTTTGGGGGGAACTACGAGCAGTACTTC
abundance: .; d_gene: .; j_gene: TRBJ2-7; v_gene: TRBV9; CDR3aa: CASSVDTGYEQYF; CDR3nt: TGTGCCAGCAGCGTAGATACAGGCTACGAGCAGTACTTC
abundance: .; d_gene: .; j_gene: TRBJ2-1; v_gene: TRBV7-9; CDR3aa: CASSPVGSYNEQFF; CDR3nt: TGTGCCAGCAGCCCGGTCGGCTCCTACAATGAGCAGTTCTTC
abundance: .; d_gene: .; j_gene: TRBJ2-1; v_gene: TRBV7-6; CDR3aa: CASSLGQGKGNEQFF; CDR3nt: TGTGCCAGCAGCTTAGGGCAGGGAAAGGGCAATGAGCAGTTCTTC
abundance: .; d_gene: TRBD2; j_gene: TRBJ2-7; v_gene: TRBV10-1; CDR3aa: CASSEYGGRFRYEQYF; CDR3nt: TGCGCCAGCAGTGAGTACGGCGGGAGATTCAGGTACGAGCAGTACTTC
abundance: .; d_gene: .; j_gene: TRBJ2-1; v_gene: TRBV9; CDR3aa: CASSEGEDISYNEQFF; CDR3nt: TGTGCCAGCAGCGAGGGGGAGGATATCTCCTACAATGAGCAGTTCTTC
abundance: .; d_gene: .; j_gene: TRBJ2-2; v_gene: TRBV9; CDR3aa: CASSVEGQGSSNTGELFF; CDR3nt: TGTGCCAGCAGCGTAGAGGGGCAGGGATCATCGAACACCGGGGAGCTGTTTTTT
abundance: .; d_gene: .; j_gene: TRBJ2-7; v_gene: TRBV28; CDR3aa: CASSLQVTYEQYF; CDR3nt: TGTGCCAGCAGTTTACAAGTGACCTACGAGCAGTACTTC
abundance: .; d_gene: TRBD2; j_gene: TRBJ2-1; v_gene: TRBV6-1; CDR3aa: CASSSGKEWNEQFF; CDR3nt: TGTGCCAGCAGTAGCGGGAAGGAGTGGAATGAGCAGTTCTTC
abundance: .; d_gene: .; j_gene: TRBJ2-1; v_gene: TRBV7-9; CDR3aa: CASSFETPVQFF; CDR3nt: TGTGCCAGCAGCTTTGAAACGCCCGTGCAGTTCTTC
abundance: once; d_gene: .; j_gene: TRBJ2-1; v_gene: TRBV30; CDR3aa: CAWSGGNEQFF; CDR3nt: TGTGCCTGGAGCGGGGGCAATGAGCAGTTCTTC
abundance: once; d_gene: .; j_gene: TRBJ2-1; v_gene: TRBV21-1; CDR3aa: CARIRILDGEQFF; CDR3nt: TGTGCCAGGATAAGGATCTTAGATGGTGAGCAGTTCTTC
abundance: .; d_gene: .; j_gene: TRBJ1-5; v_gene: TRBV15; CDR3aa: CATSRDRGNQPQHF; CDR3nt: TGTGCCACCAGCAGAGACAGGGGCAATCAGCCCCAGCATTTT
abundance: .; d_gene: .; j_gene: TRBJ1-3; v_gene: TRBV19; CDR3aa: CASSIRMDSGNTIYF; CDR3nt: TGTGCCAGTAGTATTAGGATGGATTCTGGAAACACCATATATTTT
abundance: .; d_gene: TRBD1; j_gene: TRBJ2-7; v_gene: TRBV6-6; CDR3aa: CASSYPGTVPSEQYF; CDR3nt: TGTGCCAGCAGTTACCCCGGGACAGTCCCGTCCGAGCAGTACTTC
abundance: .; d_gene: .; j_gene: TRBJ2-7; v_gene: TRBV7-2; CDR3aa: CASSLASGLAGSYEQYF; CDR3nt: TGTGCCAGCAGCTTAGCTAGTGGGCTAGCTGGCTCCTACGAGCAGTACTTC
abundance: .; d_gene: .; j_gene: TRBJ1-2; v_gene: TRBV28; CDR3aa: CASSGVRYGYTF; CDR3nt: TGTGCCAGCTCGGGAGTTCGCTATGGCTACACCTTC
abundance: .; d_gene: TRBD1; j_gene: TRBJ1-2; v_gene: TRBV4-1; CDR3aa: CASSQDGTGRGYTF; CDR3nt: TGCGCCAGCAGCCAAGATGGGACAGGGAGGGGCTACACCTTC
abundance: .; d_gene: TRBD1; j_gene: TRBJ1-1; v_gene: TRBV7-6; CDR3aa: CASSSGTGGEAFF; CDR3nt: TGTGCCAGCAGCTCAGGGACAGGGGGTGAAGCTTTCTTT
abundance: .; d_gene: .; j_gene: TRBJ1-1; v_gene: TRBV28; CDR3aa: CASSQNEYTEAFF; CDR3nt: TGTGCCAGCAGCCAGAATGAATACACTGAAGCTTTCTTT
abundance: .; d_gene: TRBD2; j_gene: TRBJ2-1; v_gene: TRBV5-4; CDR3aa: CASSRTSGSSYNEQFF; CDR3nt: TGTGCCAGCAGCCGCACTAGCGGGAGCTCCTACAATGAGCAGTTCTTC
abundance: .; d_gene: .; j_gene: TRBJ2-7; v_gene: TRBV11-2; CDR3aa: CASSLFVETYEQYF; CDR3nt: TGTGCCAGCAGCTTATTTGTGGAAACCTACGAGCAGTACTTC
abundance: .; d_gene: TRBD1; j_gene: TRBJ2-7; v_gene: TRBV10-3; CDR3aa: CAISDLTGGKFSYEQYF; CDR3nt: TGTGCCATCAGTGATCTAACAGGGGGCAAGTTCTCCTACGAGCAGTACTTC
abundance: .; d_gene: TRBD1; j_gene: TRBJ1-2; v_gene: TRBV19; CDR3aa: CASSITPRGRSGYTF; CDR3nt: TGTGCCAGTAGTATAACGCCAAGGGGGCGCAGTGGCTACACCTTC
abundance: .; d_gene: .; j_gene: TRBJ2-3; v_gene: TRBV27; CDR3aa: CASSFWRGETDTQYF; CDR3nt: TGTGCCAGCAGTTTCTGGAGAGGGGAAACAGATACGCAGTATTTT
abundance: once; d_gene: TRBD2; j_gene: TRBJ2-7; v_gene: TRBV19; CDR3aa: CASRGLAGLDEQYF; CDR3nt: TGTGCCAGTAGGGGTCTAGCGGGACTGGACGAGCAGTACTTC
abundance: .; d_gene: TRBD2; j_gene: TRBJ2-7; v_gene: TRBV28; CDR3aa: CASRLAGDYEQYF; CDR3nt: TGTGCCAGCAGGCTAGCGGGAGACTACGAGCAGTACTTC
abundance: .; d_gene: .; j_gene: TRBJ2-3; v_gene: TRBV7-8; CDR3aa: CASSLPGSDTQYF; CDR3nt: TGTGCCAGCAGCTTGCCGGGCTCAGATACGCAGTATTTT
abundance: .; d_gene: .; j_gene: TRBJ1-2; v_gene: TRBV30; CDR3aa: CAWEVGRKNYGYTF; CDR3nt: TGTGCCTGGGAGGTGGGCCGAAAGAACTATGGCTACACCTTC
abundance: .; d_gene: .; j_gene: TRBJ2-3; v_gene: TRBV7-2; CDR3aa: CASRTDTQYF; CDR3nt: TGTGCCAGCCGCACAGATACGCAGTATTTT
abundance: .; d_gene: .; j_gene: TRBJ1-5; v_gene: TRBV21-1; CDR3aa: CASSKGARTGTGYGRSNQPQHF; CDR3nt: TGTGCCAGCAGCAAAGGGGCCCGTACCGGGACAGGGTACGGCCGAAGCAATCAGCCCCAGCATTTT